The subject of this entry is one T cell receptor (beta chain). This entry is derived from a study of blood T cell repertoires in COVID-19. For the study at large: Collection of acute and convalescent COVID-19 samples took place in the United States, Italy and Spain.

CDR1 is LGHNA, CDR2 YNFKEQ, per germline. The CDR3 covers 16 residues. J lost 4 bases, V lost 1 base, and 1 base had no gene match. How the authors handled the data: The assay estimated nucleated cells by amplifying reference gene primers. Generated by immunoSEQ multiplex PCR, the TCRdb table keeps only in-frame clones and is missing some. Clone size and V and J calls were adopted from that table, with D and trimming inferred from the DNA. The sample has about 320,000 clones, approximately 89% seen once; the top ten hold around 10%. Patients of the Seattle cohort, enrolled during active infection, were followed longitudinally.

The V and J genes are TRBV4-2 and TRBJ2-3; 14 bases line up with TRBD2. The source is a woman between 25 and 40 years old with COVID-19, enrolled during active disease. Specimen: peripheral blood. CDR3 protein: CASSQGLAGGADTQYF. The CDR3 region has the DNA TGTGCCAGCAGCCAAGGACTAGCGGGGGGGGCAGATACGCAGTATTTT.